The present T cell receptor (beta chain) was sequenced within a study of shared clonotypes between healthy human individuals. Notes on the study in general: An expected dependence of interdonor clonotype sharing on sequencing depth was noted.

With regard to this clone: Antigen unknown.

Several immunoSEQ 96-well plates shared each subset's DNA, each plate a replicate. Under the authors' procedure: ImmunoSEQ supplied junction-only sequences lacking quality scores, so filtering was different. Profiling relied on immunoSEQ multiplex PCR, and the TCRdb table lists in-frame clones only, not all of them. For V, J and clone size, that table is used; D and trimming come from the DNA. The sample shows hundreds of thousands of clones, roughly three quarters of them seen only once. The ends were cut back, 1 base at V and 2 bases at J, with 15 bases in the middle. The CDR3 is 16 residues long. Germline V gene lookup returns CDR1 SEHNR and CDR2 FQNEAQ (reference sequence).

The source of this sequence is a woman aged 40 to 55 in good health. Some clones in this sample may be carry-over from other donors' samples. The chain is built from TRBV7-9 and TRBJ2-7; the D call may be TRBD1 or TRBD2 (6 bases each). Sequencing input: PBMCs. CDR3 coding DNA: TGTGCCAGCAGCTTAGGACGGGGGCGCTTGGCCTACGAGCAGTACTTC. Its protein product is CASSLGRGRLAYEQYF.